Listed here are 21 T cell receptor beta chains from one sample, sequenced in a study of blood T cell repertoires in COVID-19. Sequenced by immunoSEQ multiplex PCR; TCRdb stores in-frame clones only, minus some. The sample lists 210,000 or so clones, 70% to 90% seen once, with roughly 4.5% in the top ten. The sequenced sample consisted of PBMCs or T cells enriched from blood (not recorded which). These receptors came from a man aged 30 to 39 with acute COVID-19.

This chain connects TRBV11-3 to TRBJ2-4, with 9 positions matching TRBD2. CDR1 and CDR2 (germline): SGHNT, YENEEA. J gave up 3 bases and V 2 bases, and 8 bases lay outside the gene matches. CDR3 length equals 17 residues. The chain's CDR3 is CASSLSGGLLGKNIQYF. The DNA for the CDR3 is TGTGCCAGCAGCTTAAGCGGGGGGCTTTTGGGCAAAAACATTCAGTACTTC.

The chain recombines TRBV11-1 with TRBJ1-1; D is undetermined. This CDR3 region has 13 residues. The V and J ends lost 5 bases and 10 bases respectively, with 17 bases between them. Germline lookup yields CDR1 SGHAT and CDR2 FQDESV (reference sequence). The CDR3 loop is CASSQTTSIPAFF. As DNA, the CDR3 is TGTGCCAGCAGCCAAACTACATCAATACCAGCTTTCTTT. The complete variable domain, with remaining parts taken from reference TRBV11-1 and TRBJ1-1, reads EAEVAQSPRYKITEKSQAVAFWCDPISGHATLYWYRQILGQGPELLVQFQDESVVDDSQLPKDRFSAERLKGVDSTLKIQPAELGDSAMYLCASSQTTSIPAFFGQGTRLTVV.

The chain links TRBV19 to TRBJ2-7; 9 bases are a match to TRBD1. Germline values: CDR1 LNHDA, CDR2 SQIVND (reference sequence). The V segment lost 7 bases and the J segment 7 bases; nucleotides outside the gene matches: 5. The length of the CDR3 is 12 residues. In nucleotides, the CDR3 is TGTGCCAGTACCACAGGGGGCGGGGAGCAGTACTTC. Residues: CASTTGGGEQYF. The whole variable domain, remainder taken from reference TRBV19 and TRBJ2-7, is DGGITQSPKYLFRKEGQNVTLSCEQNLNHDAMYWYRQDPGQGLRLIYYSQIVNDFQKGDIAEGYSVSREKKESFPLTVTSAQKNPTAFYLCASTTGGGEQYFGPGTRLTVT.

The V gene is TRBV11-2, the J gene TRBJ1-5; D unresolved. The germline CDR1 and CDR2 sequences are SGHAT and FQNNGV. V was shortened by 2 bases and J by 0 bases, with 5 bases between the two germline ends. The CDR3 is 14 residues long. In DNA, the CDR3 is TGTGCCAGCAGCTTATCAGATAGCAATCAGCCCCAGCATTTT. Amino acid sequence: CASSLSDSNQPQHF.

The genes are TRBV4-1 and TRBJ2-5, with D possibly TRBD1 on 5 matching bases. With 3 bases removed from V and 4 bases from J, the gap between germline ends came to 9 bases. CDR1 and CDR2 from the germline V gene are MGHRA and YSYEKL. The CDR3 runs to 13 residues. The DNA of the CDR3 is TGCGCCAGCAGCCAGTGGCAGGGAGAGACCCAGTACTTC. It yields the protein CASSQWQGETQYF.

The rearrangement joins TRBV5-1 to TRBJ1-2; possibly TRBD1 for D (5 bases). The CDR3 consists of 16 residues. V lost 0 bases and J lost 2, with 14 bases in between. Per germline, CDR1 SGHRS and CDR2 YFSETQ. The CDR3 sequence: CASSLVLQQGNYGYTF. As DNA, the CDR3 is TGCGCCAGCAGCTTGGTACTCCAGCAGGGAAACTATGGCTACACCTTC. The full variable domain, its missing parts supplied by reference TRBV5-1 and TRBJ1-2, is KAGVTQTPRYLIKTRGQQVTLSCSPISGHRSVSWYQQTPGQGLQFLFEYFSETQRNKGNFPGRFSGRQFSNSRSEMNVSTLELGDSALYLCASSLVLQQGNYGYTFGSGTRLTVV.

This clone was observed a handful of times. The chain couples TRBV5-1 to TRBJ1-1, with a tentative D call TRBD1 (5 bases). V lost 4 bases, J lost 3 bases, and 19 bases lay in between. Germline V gene lookup returns CDR1 SGHRS and CDR2 YFSETQ. This CDR3 contains 16 residues. The CDR3 here is CASSPPAGKWDTEAFF. The DNA for the CDR3 is TGCGCCAGCAGCCCTCCCGCAGGGAAGTGGGACACTGAAGCTTTCTTT. The full variable domain, with the rest looked up from reference TRBV5-1 and TRBJ1-1, is KAGVTQTPRYLIKTRGQQVTLSCSPISGHRSVSWYQQTPGQGLQFLFEYFSETQRNKGNFPGRFSGRQFSNSRSEMNVSTLELGDSALYLCASSPPAGKWDTEAFFGQGTRLTVV.

This chain connects TRBV14 to TRBJ2-5; TRBD2 aligns across 8 bases. Trimming at V came to 2 bases and at J to 5 bases, leaving 4 bases not matched to a gene. The CDR3 is 14 residues long. Per the germline V gene, CDR1 is SGHDN and CDR2 is FVKESK. The CDR3 loop reads CASSQLGGAETQYF. The DNA of the CDR3 is TGTGCCAGCAGCCAACTCGGGGGGGCTGAGACCCAGTACTTC.

V is TRBV9 and J is TRBJ1-1, with D possibly being TRBD1 (6 bases). The germline V gene encodes CDR1 SGDLS and CDR2 YYNGEE. This CDR3 has 13 amino acids. Trimming stripped 0 bases from V and 6 bases from J, with 9 bases between. This CDR3 reads CASSVEGVAEAFF. The CDR3 nucleotides are TGTGCCAGCAGCGTAGAGGGGGTAGCTGAAGCTTTCTTT.

The V and J genes are TRBV15 and TRBJ2-2; possibly TRBD2 for D (6 bases). The CDR3 consists of 18 residues. V was trimmed by 3 bases and J by 3 bases, leaving 20 bases between them. Germline V lookup: CDR1 LNHNV, CDR2 YYDKDF (reference sequence). The CDR3 DNA reads as TGTGCCACCAGCAGCCTCGAGTACGGGGCGGGGTACACCGGGGAGCTGTTTTTT. Translating gives CATSSLEYGAGYTGELFF.

The chain is built from TRBV3-1 (or the pseudogene TRBV3-2) and TRBJ1-1; D unresolved. This CDR3 comprises 15 residues. Germline V gene lookup returns CDR1 LGHDT and CDR2 YNNKEL (reference sequence). V was cut by 1 base and J by 3 bases, with 12 bases left in between. The CDR3 DNA reads as TGTGCCAGCAGCCAAGTCACCGGGGTGGACACTGAAGCTTTCTTT. Protein product: CASSQVTGVDTEAFF.

V and J are TRBV5-1 and TRBJ1-4; D may be TRBD1 (6 bases). Trimming removed 4 bases from V and 8 bases from J, with 21 bases in between. Germline CDR1 SGHRS, CDR2 YFSETQ. CDR3 size: 16 residues. CDR3 loop: CASSKETTARGEKLFF. For the CDR3, the DNA is TGCGCCAGCAGCAAGGAAACGACAGCCAGGGGCGAAAAACTGTTTTTT.

This clone was recorded only once. The V call is TRBV19, the J call TRBJ1-3; the match to TRBD1 covers 7 bases. Germline CDR1 and CDR2: LNHDA and SQIVND (reference sequence). The CDR3 runs 15 residues. Trimming removed 5 bases from V and 7 bases from J; junction bases left unmatched: 11. As DNA, the CDR3 is TGTGCCAGTAGTTCCCAATCACAGGGGAGGAACACCATATATTTT. Translated, it gives CASSSQSQGRNTIYF. The full variable domain, its missing parts supplied by reference TRBV19 and TRBJ1-3, is DGGITQSPKYLFRKEGQNVTLSCEQNLNHDAMYWYRQDPGQGLRLIYYSQIVNDFQKGDIAEGYSVSREKKESFPLTVTSAQKNPTAFYLCASSSQSQGRNTIYFGEGSWLTVV.

Note on this clone: The sample contains more than one DNA sequence encoding this CDR3. The chain uses TRBV11-2 and TRBJ1-1; D gene unclear. V gave up 0 bases and J gave up 2 bases, with 4 bases separating them. CDR1 is SGHAT, CDR2 FQNNGV, per germline. CDR3 size: 13 residues. DNA of the CDR3: TGTGCCAGCAGCTTAGATATAAACACTGAAGCTTTCTTT. This encodes CASSLDINTEAFF.

This sequence joins TRBV6-5 and TRBJ1-5, with D possibly TRBD1 on 6 matching bases. The V end was cut by 6 bases, the J end by 3 bases, with 15 bases between. The CDR3 is 15 residues long. The germline V gene has CDR1 MNHEY and CDR2 SVGAGI. CDR3 sequence: CASSRTAGPNQPQHF. As DNA, the CDR3 is TGTGCCAGCAGCAGGACAGCCGGCCCCAATCAGCCCCAGCATTTT.

As DNA, the CDR3 is TGCGCCAGCAGCTTGCAAAACATGAACACTGAAGCTTTCTTT. Its protein product is CASSLQNMNTEAFF. The chain recombines TRBV5-1 with TRBJ1-1, with D uncertain. This CDR3 is built from 14 residues. The germline gives CDR1 SGHRS, CDR2 YFSETQ. The V gene lost 1 base and the J gene lost 0 bases, with 7 bases spanning the gap.

V usage is TRBV19 and J usage is TRBJ1-5; tentative D call: TRBD1 (6 bases). The germline V gene has CDR1 LNHDA and CDR2 SQIVND (reference sequence). This CDR3 comprises 16 residues. V gave up 3 bases and J gave up 2 bases, with 14 bases separating them. CDR3 protein: CASSMVGAAGNQPQHF. DNA of the CDR3: TGTGCCAGTAGTATGGTGGGGGCTGCAGGCAATCAGCCCCAGCATTTT.

The chain recombines TRBV19 with TRBJ2-7, with D unresolved. The CDR3 loop spans 13 amino acids. Looked up from germline, CDR1 is LNHDA and CDR2 is SQIVND (reference sequence). V shed 6 bases and J shed 0 bases, with 9 bases lying between them. The CDR3 sequence is CASSLSSSYEQYF. CDR3 nucleotides: TGTGCCAGTAGCCTTAGCAGCTCCTACGAGCAGTACTTC.

The V gene is TRBV7-6, the J gene TRBJ2-3, with a tentative D call TRBD1 (6 bases). Deletions cut 1 base from V and 2 bases from J, with 10 bases between. The CDR3 covers 15 residues. CDR1 is SGHVS, CDR2 FNYEAQ, per germline. This CDR3 is CASSLEGVVTDTQYF. The CDR3 DNA reads TGTGCCAGCAGCTTAGAGGGGGTCGTCACAGATACGCAGTATTTT.

This rearrangement joins TRBV7-9 to TRBJ1-2; D perhaps matches TRBD1 (6 bases). Germline values: CDR1 SEHNR, CDR2 FQNEAQ (reference sequence). V lost 5 bases and J lost 8, with 18 bases in between. The CDR3 has 14 residues. CDR3 in DNA: TGTGCCAGCAGCCCGAAGGGGGGGCGGGGCGGCTACACCTTC. Translating it yields CASSPKGGRGGYTF.

This clone turned up a few times. J is TRBJ2-7 and V is TRBV12-3 or TRBV12-4, with no clear D. The CDR3 is 13 amino acids. Trimming removed 7 bases from V and 0 bases from J, with 10 bases in between. DNA of the CDR3: TGTGCCAGCATCCCCCCAGGCTCCTACGAGCAGTACTTC. This translates into CASIPPGSYEQYF.